The 5 T cell receptor beta chains listed next were all sequenced from one sample in a study of blood T cell repertoires in COVID-19. Some clones are missing from TCRdb's copy, which holds only in-frame ones; the method was immunoSEQ multiplex PCR. The table records about 200,000 clones, approximately 84% of them present only once. The sample consisted of peripheral blood. The receptors originated from an elderly woman with acute or convalescent COVID-19.

This chain joins TRBV7-9 and TRBJ2-7, with D unresolved. Trimming took 3 bases from V and 2 from J, leaving 5 bases between them. Germline loops: CDR1 SEHNR, CDR2 FQNEAQ (reference sequence). The CDR3 totals 12 residues. The CDR3: CASSFSAYEQYF. In nucleotides, the CDR3 is TGTGCCAGCAGCTTTTCGGCCTACGAGCAGTACTTC.

The chain employs TRBV2 and TRBJ1-4, with 8 bases matching TRBD1. This CDR3 comprises 15 residues. J lost 7 bases, V lost 6 bases, and 10 bases had no gene match. Germline-derived CDR1 and CDR2 are SNHLY and FYNNEI. The CDR3 here is CASRDSGGAGEKLFF. The CDR3, as DNA: TGTGCCAGCAGGGACTCAGGGGGCGCAGGTGAAAAACTGTTTTTT.

This clone was seen only a few times. The chain links TRBV9 to TRBJ1-1, with TRBD1 matching 11 bases. V gave up 4 bases and J gave up 11 bases; unmatched junction bases: 10. The V gene's germline CDR1 is SGDLS and CDR2 YYNGEE. CDR3 size: 14 residues. The CDR3 loop reads CASSPRTGGLRAFF. CDR3 sequence (DNA): TGTGCCAGCAGCCCCCGGACAGGGGGCCTTAGGGCTTTCTTT.

The chain is built from TRBV2 and TRBJ2-1; TRBD1 aligns across 7 bases. After removal of 6 bases from V and 2 bases from J, the junction contained 7 bases not matched to a gene. Germline lookup yields CDR1 SNHLY and CDR2 FYNNEI. There are 15 residues in the CDR3. The CDR3 protein is CASRRQGRTYNEQFF. The DNA of the CDR3 is TGTGCCAGCAGAAGACAGGGCCGCACCTACAATGAGCAGTTCTTC.

The chain uses TRBV12-3 or TRBV12-4 and TRBJ1-4; D is unclear. The V end was cut by 3 bases, the J end by 7 bases, with 6 bases between. The CDR3 length is 12 residues. CDR3 residues: CASSFVFEKLFF. In DNA, the CDR3 is TGTGCCAGCAGTTTCGTATTTGAAAAACTGTTTTTT.